In this sample, the clone carrying this T cell receptor (beta chain) turned up a few times. Its antigen is unknown. Template material for amplifying TCR beta CDR3 regions consisted of RNA transcripts. RT-PCR in the first round (using the HTBI primer set) targeted the TCR CDR3. TCRdb reprocessed the multiplex PCR reads via MiXCR and lists one record per CDR3 protein. The sample includes approximately 490,000 distinct CDR3 sequences, 22% of them seen just once. Subjects with ophthalmopathy showed a Clinical Activity Score no lower than 3, a NOSPECS grade no lower than 4, and a duration shorter than 3 months. These data are taken from a study of T cells in Graves' hyperthyroidism and ophthalmopathy. Points from the study as a whole: Among thyroid clonotypes expanded above 0.001, most also appeared in blood.

Deletions cut 4 bases from V and 1 base from J, with 17 bases between. Germline assignment: CDR1 SGHAT and CDR2 FQNNGV. The CDR3 totals 17 residues. Sample: blood. The chain employs TRBV11-2 and TRBJ2-1, with D unresolved. The receptor was isolated from an older woman with Graves' ophthalmopathy. This CDR3 is CASSYGSRRMSYNEQFF. CDR3 nucleotide sequence: TGTGCCAGCAGCTACGGGTCCAGGAGAATGTCCTACAATGAGCAGTTCTTC.